These 16 T cell receptor beta chains came from one sample sequenced in a study of CD8+ T cells in alopecia areata. cDNA reverse transcribed from extracted RNA served as the sequencing template. TCRdb keeps only in-frame clones here, not all; method: immunoSEQ multiplex PCR. The sample gives 100,000 to 150,000 clones, 49% of which show up once; 15% to 20% is in the top ten. The material was CD8+ T cells sorted from blood, obtained at week 0. Receptors were obtained from a human donor with alopecia areata.

The chain is built from TRBV29-1 and TRBJ2-7; D perhaps matches TRBD1 (6 bases). The germline CDR1 and CDR2 sequences are SQVTM and ANQGSEA. V was pared by 0 bases and J by 3 bases, with 12 bases between. CDR3 length equals 14 residues. The CDR3 loop is CSVEDPGVGYEQYF. CDR3 nucleotides: TGCAGCGTTGAAGATCCAGGGGTTGGCTACGAGCAGTACTTC.

This clone has only a few counts. The chain joins TRBV30 to TRBJ2-5; D ambiguous. V gave up 0 bases and J gave up 0 bases, with 11 bases separating them. Germline assignment: CDR1 GTSNPN and CDR2 SVGIG (reference sequence). CDR3 length: 15 amino acids. The CDR3, as DNA: TGTGCCTGGAGTGTAGTAGGAACGTACCAAGAGACCCAGTACTTC. Translation: CAWSVVGTYQETQYF.

The rearrangement uses TRBV5-6 and TRBJ1-5; D is undetermined. V lost 1 base to trimming and J lost 6 bases, with 5 bases between them. The CDR3 spans 12 residues. The germline CDR1 and CDR2 sequences are SGHDT and YYEEEE. The CDR3 spells CASSLLGQPQHF. The DNA for the CDR3 is TGTGCCAGCAGCTTGCTGGGTCAGCCCCAGCATTTT.

The chain couples TRBV7-9 to TRBJ1-6, with TRBD1 as a possible D gene (5 bases). Germline CDR1 reads SEHNR; CDR2 reads FQNEAQ (reference sequence). Trimming stripped 4 bases from V and 10 bases from J, with 23 bases between. The CDR3 extends over 17 amino acids. CDR3 coding DNA: TGTGCCAGCAGCTCTAGCCAAGCGGGACCGGTATCGTCACCCCTCCACTTT. This codes for CASSSSQAGPVSSPLHF.

J is TRBJ2-7 and V is TRBV6-5; weak D call: TRBD2 (6 bases). With 0 bases removed from V and 2 bases from J, the gap between germline ends came to 14 bases. This CDR3 comprises 16 residues. Germline CDR1 MNHEY, CDR2 SVGAGI. CDR3 nucleotides: TGTGCCAGCAGTTACTCGCGGGAACAATTAGCCTACGAGCAGTACTTC. It encodes CASSYSREQLAYEQYF.

In its sample, this clone was seen once. The chain couples TRBV13 to TRBJ2-7, with TRBD2 matching over 7 bases. The germline gives CDR1 PRHDT, CDR2 FYEKMQ (reference sequence). This CDR3 comprises 13 residues. V was clipped by 5 bases and J by 6 bases; unmatched bases: 7. Here the CDR3 reads CASSPTSYPEQYF. The CDR3 nucleotides read TGTGCCAGCAGCCCGACTAGCTACCCCGAGCAGTACTTC.

The genes are TRBV15 and TRBJ1-5, with D unclear. Germline loops: CDR1 LNHNV, CDR2 YYDKDF (reference sequence). The CDR3 consists of 14 residues. Between the trimmed V and J ends, which lost 0 bases and 7 bases, there was a span of 10 bases. CDR3 DNA sequence: TGTGCCACCAGCAGAGATGGAGGGAACCAGCCCCAGCATTTT. Translation: CATSRDGGNQPQHF.

The chain couples TRBV13 to TRBJ2-1, with a tentative D call TRBD1 (6 bases). Germline V gene data show CDR1 as PRHDT and CDR2 as FYEKMQ (reference sequence). The CDR3 covers 15 residues. The germline V and J ends were trimmed by 5 bases and 6 bases, with 17 bases remaining between them. The CDR3 nucleotides are TGTGCCAGCAGCCCTACAGGGTTCTATAGCAATGAGCAGTTCTTC. This gives the protein CASSPTGFYSNEQFF.

The V call is TRBV30, the J call TRBJ1-1; D gene ambiguous. V gave up 5 bases and J gave up 7 bases, with 17 bases separating them. From germline, CDR1 is GTSNPN and CDR2 SVGIG (reference sequence). The CDR3 is made up of 13 amino acids. CDR3 amino acids: CAWVRPRRDEAFF. The CDR3, as DNA: TGTGCCTGGGTCCGACCTCGACGGGATGAAGCTTTCTTT.

CDR3 in amino acids: CASTHNQNEQFF. Here the CDR3 DNA reads TGTGCCAGTACCCATAATCAGAATGAGCAGTTCTTC. V gene TRBV19 combines with J gene TRBJ2-1; no clear D gene. V lost 7 bases and J lost 7, with 11 bases in between. CDR3 size: 12 residues. Germline loops: CDR1 LNHDA, CDR2 SQIVND (reference sequence).

The J gene is TRBJ2-1, the V gene TRBV5-1; D not resolved. There are 15 residues in the CDR3. CDR1 and CDR2 from the germline V gene are SGHRS and YFSETQ. V gave up 0 bases and J gave up 4 bases, with 11 bases separating them. The CDR3 loop is CASSLEAYWYNEQFF. CDR3 in DNA: TGCGCCAGCAGCTTGGAGGCGTACTGGTACAATGAGCAGTTCTTC.

This clone was seen a few times. The V call is TRBV7-6, the J call TRBJ2-7, with 8 bases that match TRBD1. CDR1 is SGHVS and CDR2 is FNYEAQ in the germline V gene. Trimming removed 3 bases from V and 3 bases from J; junction bases left unmatched: 1. The CDR3 loop spans 13 amino acids. The CDR3 DNA is TGTGCCAGCAGCTTTGGGACAGGCTACGAGCAGTACTTC. Translating gives CASSFGTGYEQYF.

This clone was counted only a few times. This chain joins TRBV7-9 and TRBJ2-1; D possibly corresponds to TRBD1 (5 bases). Per the germline V gene, CDR1 is SEHNR and CDR2 is FQNEAQ (reference sequence). Deletions cut 5 bases from V and 1 base from J, with 9 bases between. The CDR3 has 14 amino acids. The CDR3: CASSPQGSYNEQFF. The CDR3 region has the DNA TGTGCCAGCAGCCCCCAGGGATCCTACAATGAGCAGTTCTTC.

This chain uses TRBV7-9 with TRBJ2-7; 9 nucleotides agree with TRBD1. CDR1 SEHNR and CDR2 FQNEAQ come from the germline V gene (reference sequence). The CDR3 is made up of 15 amino acids. V was clipped by 4 bases and J by 6 bases; unmatched bases: 10. As DNA, the CDR3 is TGTGCCAGCAGCTCGGAGTGGGACAGGGCCGGCGAGCAGTACTTC. Protein product: CASSSEWDRAGEQYF.

This clone was detected only a few times. This chain joins TRBV14 and TRBJ2-7; TRBD1 is a possible D gene (6 bases). The germline V gene has CDR1 SGHDN and CDR2 FVKESK. The CDR3 has 12 amino acids. V lost 6 bases to trimming and J lost 3 bases, with 9 bases between them. The CDR3 protein is CASSGQFYEQYF. In DNA, the CDR3 is TGTGCCAGCAGTGGACAGTTCTACGAGCAGTACTTC. Using reference TRBV14 and TRBJ2-7 for the parts outside the CDR3, the full variable domain is EAGVTQFPSHSVIEKGQTVTLRCDPISGHDNLYWYRRVMGKEIKFLLHFVKESKQDESGMPNNRFLAERTGGTYSTLKVQPAELEDSGVYFCASSGQFYEQYFGPGTRLTVT.

The chain joins TRBV25-1 to TRBJ2-2; D is tentatively TRBD1 or TRBD2 (5 bases each). CDR3 length equals 17 residues. Germline CDR1 MGHDK, CDR2 SYGVNS. Trimming removed 4 bases at V and 5 bases at J, with 20 bases between. The CDR3 coding sequence is TGTGCCAGCAGTGGCCTATACGGGGCTGTACGGACCGGGGAGCTGTTTTTT. Its protein product is CASSGLYGAVRTGELFF.